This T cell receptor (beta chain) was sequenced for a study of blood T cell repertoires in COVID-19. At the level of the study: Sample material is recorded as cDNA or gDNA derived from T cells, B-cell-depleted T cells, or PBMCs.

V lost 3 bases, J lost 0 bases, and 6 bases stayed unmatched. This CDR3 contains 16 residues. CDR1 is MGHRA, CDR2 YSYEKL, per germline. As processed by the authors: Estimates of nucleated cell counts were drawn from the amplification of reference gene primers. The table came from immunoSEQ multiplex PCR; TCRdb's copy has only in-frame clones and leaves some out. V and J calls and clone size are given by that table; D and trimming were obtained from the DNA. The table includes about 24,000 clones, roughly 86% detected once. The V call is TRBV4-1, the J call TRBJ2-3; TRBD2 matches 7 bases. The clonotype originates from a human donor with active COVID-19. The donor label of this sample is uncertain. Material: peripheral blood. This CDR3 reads CASSQVAGLSTDTQYF. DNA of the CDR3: TGCGCCAGCAGCCAGGTAGCGGGCCTAAGCACAGATACGCAGTATTTT.